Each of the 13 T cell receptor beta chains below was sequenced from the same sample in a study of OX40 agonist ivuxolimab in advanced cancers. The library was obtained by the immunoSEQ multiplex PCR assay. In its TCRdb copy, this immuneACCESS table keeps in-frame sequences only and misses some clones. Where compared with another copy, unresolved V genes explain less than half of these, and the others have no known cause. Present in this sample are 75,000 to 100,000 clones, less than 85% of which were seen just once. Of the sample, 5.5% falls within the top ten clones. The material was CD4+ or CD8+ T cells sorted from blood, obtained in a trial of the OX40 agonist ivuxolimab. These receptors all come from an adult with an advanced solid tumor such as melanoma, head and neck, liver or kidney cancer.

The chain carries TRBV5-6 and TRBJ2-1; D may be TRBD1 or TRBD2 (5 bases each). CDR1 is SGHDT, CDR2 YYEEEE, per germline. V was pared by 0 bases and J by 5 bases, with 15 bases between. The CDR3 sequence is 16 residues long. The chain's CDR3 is CASSLGLGRLDNEQFF. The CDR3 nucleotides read TGTGCCAGCAGCTTGGGTCTGGGACGGCTGGACAATGAGCAGTTCTTC.

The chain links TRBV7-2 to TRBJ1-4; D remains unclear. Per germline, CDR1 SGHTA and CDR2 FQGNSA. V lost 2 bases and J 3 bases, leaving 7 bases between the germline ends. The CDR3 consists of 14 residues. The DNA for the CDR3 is TGTGCCAGCAGCTTAAGGGCATCTAATGAAAAACTGTTTTTT. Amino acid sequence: CASSLRASNEKLFF.

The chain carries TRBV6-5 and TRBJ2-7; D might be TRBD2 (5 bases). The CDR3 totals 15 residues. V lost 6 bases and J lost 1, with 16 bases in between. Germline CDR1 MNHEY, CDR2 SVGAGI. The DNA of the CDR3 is TGTGCCAGCAGCCCCCCGGACTTCCTTTCCTACGAGCAGTACTTC. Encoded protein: CASSPPDFLSYEQYF.

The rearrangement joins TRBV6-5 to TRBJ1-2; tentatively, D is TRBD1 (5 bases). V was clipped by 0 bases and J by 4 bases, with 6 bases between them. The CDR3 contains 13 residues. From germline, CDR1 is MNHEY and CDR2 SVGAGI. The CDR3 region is CASSYSDSYGYTF. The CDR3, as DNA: TGTGCCAGCAGTTACTCCGACAGCTATGGCTACACCTTC.

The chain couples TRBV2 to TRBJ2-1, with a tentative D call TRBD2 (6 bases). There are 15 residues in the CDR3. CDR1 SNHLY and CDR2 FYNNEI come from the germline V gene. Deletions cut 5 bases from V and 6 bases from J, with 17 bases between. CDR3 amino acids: CASSKGGTEANEQFF. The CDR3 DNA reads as TGTGCCAGCAGTAAAGGAGGGACGGAGGCCAATGAGCAGTTCTTC.

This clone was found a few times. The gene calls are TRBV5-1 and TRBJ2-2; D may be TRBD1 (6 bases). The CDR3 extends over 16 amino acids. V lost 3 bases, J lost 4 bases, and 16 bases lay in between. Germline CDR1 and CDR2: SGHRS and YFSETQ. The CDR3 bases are TGCGCCAGCAGCTGGGGGATAGGCAGGGGCACCGGGGAGCTGTTTTTT. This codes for CASSWGIGRGTGELFF.

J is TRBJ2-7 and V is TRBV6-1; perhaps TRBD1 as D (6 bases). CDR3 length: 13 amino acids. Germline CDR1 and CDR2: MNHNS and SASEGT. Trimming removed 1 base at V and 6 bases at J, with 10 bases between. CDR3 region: CASSEGGPREQYF. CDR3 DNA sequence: TGTGCCAGCAGTGAAGGGGGGCCTCGCGAGCAGTACTTC.

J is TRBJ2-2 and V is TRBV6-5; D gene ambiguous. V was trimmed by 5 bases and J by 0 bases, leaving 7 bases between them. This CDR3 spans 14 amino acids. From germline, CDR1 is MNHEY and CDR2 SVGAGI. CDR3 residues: CASSHTPNTGELFF. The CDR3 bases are TGTGCCAGCAGTCATACACCGAACACCGGGGAGCTGTTTTTT.

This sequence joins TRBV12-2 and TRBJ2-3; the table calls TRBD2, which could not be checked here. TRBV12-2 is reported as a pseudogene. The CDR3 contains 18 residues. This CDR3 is CASRCCISGRISTDTQYF. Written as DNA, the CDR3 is TGTGCAAGTCGCTGCTGTATTAGCGGGAGGATTAGCACAGATACGCAGTATTTT.

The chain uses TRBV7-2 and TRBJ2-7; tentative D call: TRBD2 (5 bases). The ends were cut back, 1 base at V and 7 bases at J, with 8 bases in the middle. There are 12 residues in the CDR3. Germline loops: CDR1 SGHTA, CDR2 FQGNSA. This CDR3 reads CASSLERGEQYF. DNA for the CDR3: TGTGCCAGCAGCTTAGAGCGAGGGGAGCAGTACTTC.

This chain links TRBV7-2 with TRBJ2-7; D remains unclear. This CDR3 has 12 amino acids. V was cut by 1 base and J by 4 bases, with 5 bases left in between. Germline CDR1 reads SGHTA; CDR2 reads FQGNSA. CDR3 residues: CASSLVQYEQYF. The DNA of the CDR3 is TGTGCCAGCAGCTTAGTACAGTACGAGCAGTACTTC.

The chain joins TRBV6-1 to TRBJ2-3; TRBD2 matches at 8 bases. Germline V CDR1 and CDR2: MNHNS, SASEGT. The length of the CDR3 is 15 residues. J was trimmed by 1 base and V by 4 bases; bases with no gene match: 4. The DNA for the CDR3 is TGTGCCAGCAGTGGGGGACTAGTAGGCACAGATACGCAGTATTTT. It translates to CASSGGLVGTDTQYF.

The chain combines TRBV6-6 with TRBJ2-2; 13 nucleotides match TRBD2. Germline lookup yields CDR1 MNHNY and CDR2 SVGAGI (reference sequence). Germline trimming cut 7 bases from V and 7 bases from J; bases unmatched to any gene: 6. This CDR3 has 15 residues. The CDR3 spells CASNPGLAGLGELFF. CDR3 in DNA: TGTGCCAGCAACCCGGGACTAGCGGGGCTCGGGGAGCTGTTTTTT.